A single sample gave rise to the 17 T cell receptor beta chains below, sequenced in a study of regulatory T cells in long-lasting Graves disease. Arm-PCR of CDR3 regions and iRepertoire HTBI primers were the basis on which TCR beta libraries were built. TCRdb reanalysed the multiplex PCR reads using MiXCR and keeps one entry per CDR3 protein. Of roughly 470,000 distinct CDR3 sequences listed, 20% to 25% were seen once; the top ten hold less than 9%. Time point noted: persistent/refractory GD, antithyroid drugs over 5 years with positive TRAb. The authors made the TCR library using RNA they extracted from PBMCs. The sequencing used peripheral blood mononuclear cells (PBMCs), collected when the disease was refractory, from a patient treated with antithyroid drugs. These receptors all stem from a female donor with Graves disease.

CDR3 DNA sequence: TGTGCCATCAGCGGGAGTTATAATGAAAAACTGTTTTTT. This sequence encodes CAISGSYNEKLFF. The J gene is TRBJ1-4, the V gene TRBV10-3; D gene uncertain. The CDR3 runs 13 residues. V shed 6 bases and J shed 4 bases, with 9 bases lying between them. The V gene's germline CDR1 is ENHRY and CDR2 SYGVKD.

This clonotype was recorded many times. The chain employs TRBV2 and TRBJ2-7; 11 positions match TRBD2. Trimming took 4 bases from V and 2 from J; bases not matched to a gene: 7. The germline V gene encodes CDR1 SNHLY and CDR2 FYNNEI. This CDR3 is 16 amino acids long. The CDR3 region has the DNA TGTGCCAGCAGTGGTAGCGGGAGGGGATCCACCTACGAGCAGTACTTC. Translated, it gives CASSGSGRGSTYEQYF.

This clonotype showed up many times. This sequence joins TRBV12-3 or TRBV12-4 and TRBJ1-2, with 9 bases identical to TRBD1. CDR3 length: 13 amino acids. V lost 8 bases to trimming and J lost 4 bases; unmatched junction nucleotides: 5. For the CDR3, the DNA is TGTGCCAGCCGGACAGGGGAGTCCTATGGCTACACCTTC. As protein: CASRTGESYGYTF.

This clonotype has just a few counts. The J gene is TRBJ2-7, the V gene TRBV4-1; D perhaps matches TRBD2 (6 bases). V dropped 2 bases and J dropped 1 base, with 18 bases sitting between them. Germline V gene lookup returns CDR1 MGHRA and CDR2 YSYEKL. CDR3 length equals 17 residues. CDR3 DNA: TGCGCCAGCAGCCAATGGGTTTTGCGGGACTTATCCTACGAGCAGTACTTC. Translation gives CASSQWVLRDLSYEQYF.

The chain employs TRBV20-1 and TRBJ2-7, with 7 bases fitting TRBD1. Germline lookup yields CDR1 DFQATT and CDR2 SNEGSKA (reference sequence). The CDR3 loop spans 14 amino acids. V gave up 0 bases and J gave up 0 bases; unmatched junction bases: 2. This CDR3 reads CSARDRDSSYEQYF. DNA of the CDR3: TGCAGTGCTAGAGATCGGGACAGCTCCTACGAGCAGTACTTC.

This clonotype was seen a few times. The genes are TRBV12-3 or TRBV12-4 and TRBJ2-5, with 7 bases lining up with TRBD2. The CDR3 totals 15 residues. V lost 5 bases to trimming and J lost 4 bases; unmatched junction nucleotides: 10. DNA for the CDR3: TGTGCCAGCAGTGGGGGGGGATGGACTAGAGAGACCCAGTACTTC. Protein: CASSGGGWTRETQYF.

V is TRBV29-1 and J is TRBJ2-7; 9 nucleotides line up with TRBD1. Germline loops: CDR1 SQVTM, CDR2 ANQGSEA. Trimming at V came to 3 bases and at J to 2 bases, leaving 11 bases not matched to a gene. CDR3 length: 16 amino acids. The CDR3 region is CSVESPGQGDTYEQYF. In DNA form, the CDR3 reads TGCAGCGTTGAGAGTCCGGGACAGGGAGATACCTACGAGCAGTACTTC.

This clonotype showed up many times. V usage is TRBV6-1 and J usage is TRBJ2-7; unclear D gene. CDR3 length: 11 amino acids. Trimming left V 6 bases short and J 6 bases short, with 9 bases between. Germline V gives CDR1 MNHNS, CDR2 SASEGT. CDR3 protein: CASRELAEQYF. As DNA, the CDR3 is TGTGCCAGCAGGGAATTAGCCGAGCAGTACTTC.

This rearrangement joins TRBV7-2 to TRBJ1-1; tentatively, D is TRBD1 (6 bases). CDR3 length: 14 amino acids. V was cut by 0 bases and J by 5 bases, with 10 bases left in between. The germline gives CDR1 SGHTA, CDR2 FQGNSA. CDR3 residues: CASSLAQGFTEAFF. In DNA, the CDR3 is TGTGCCAGCAGCTTAGCGCAGGGGTTTACTGAAGCTTTCTTT.

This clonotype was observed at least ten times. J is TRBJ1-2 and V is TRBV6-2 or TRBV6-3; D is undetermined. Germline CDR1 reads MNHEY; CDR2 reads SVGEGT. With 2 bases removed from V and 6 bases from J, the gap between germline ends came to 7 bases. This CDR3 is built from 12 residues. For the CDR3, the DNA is TGTGCCAGCAGTTACCTCGCAGATGGCTACACCTTC. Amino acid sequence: CASSYLADGYTF.

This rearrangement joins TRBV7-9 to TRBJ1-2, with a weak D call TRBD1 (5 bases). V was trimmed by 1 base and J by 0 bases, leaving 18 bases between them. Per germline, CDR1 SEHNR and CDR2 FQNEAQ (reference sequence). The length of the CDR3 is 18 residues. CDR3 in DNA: TGTGCCAGCAGCTTAGGGTCGGTGGGGACGGGCGCTAACTATGGCTACACCTTC. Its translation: CASSLGSVGTGANYGYTF.

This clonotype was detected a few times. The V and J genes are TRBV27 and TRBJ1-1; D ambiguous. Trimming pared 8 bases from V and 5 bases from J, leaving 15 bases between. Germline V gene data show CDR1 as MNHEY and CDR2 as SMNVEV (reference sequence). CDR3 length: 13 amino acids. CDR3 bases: TGTGCCAGCGTCCTCATCGGAGGGACTGAAGCTTTCTTT. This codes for CASVLIGGTEAFF.

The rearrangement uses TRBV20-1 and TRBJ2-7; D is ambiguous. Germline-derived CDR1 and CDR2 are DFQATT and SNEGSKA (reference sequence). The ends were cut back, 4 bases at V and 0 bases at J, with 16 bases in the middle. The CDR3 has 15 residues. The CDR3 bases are TGCAGTGCTATGCACGGCGCGGTAAGCTCCTACGAGCAGTACTTC. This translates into CSAMHGAVSSYEQYF.

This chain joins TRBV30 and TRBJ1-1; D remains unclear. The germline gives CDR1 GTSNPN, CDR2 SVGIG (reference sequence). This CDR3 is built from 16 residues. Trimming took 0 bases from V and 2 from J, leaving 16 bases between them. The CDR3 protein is CAWSVWGGVQNTEAFF. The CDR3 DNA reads TGTGCCTGGAGTGTATGGGGTGGGGTACAAAACACTGAAGCTTTCTTT.

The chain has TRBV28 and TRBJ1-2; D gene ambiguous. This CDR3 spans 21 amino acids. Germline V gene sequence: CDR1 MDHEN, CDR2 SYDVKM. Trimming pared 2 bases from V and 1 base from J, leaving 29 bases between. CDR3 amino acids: CASSLSWVQTIHNNFNYGYTF. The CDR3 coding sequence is TGTGCCAGCAGTTTAAGTTGGGTACAGACGATTCACAACAATTTTAACTATGGCTACACCTTC.

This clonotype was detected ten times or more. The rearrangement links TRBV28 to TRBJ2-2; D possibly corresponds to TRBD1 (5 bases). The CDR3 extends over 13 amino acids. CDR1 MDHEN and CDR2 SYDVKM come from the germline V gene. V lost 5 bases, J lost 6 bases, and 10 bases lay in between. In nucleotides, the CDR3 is TGTGCCAGCAGTCTGGGGCTGGCCGGGGAGCTGTTTTTT. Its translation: CASSLGLAGELFF. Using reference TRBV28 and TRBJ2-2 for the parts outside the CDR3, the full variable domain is DVKVTQSSRYLVKRTGEKVFLECVQDMDHENMFWYRQDPGLGLRLIYFSYDVKMKEKGDIPEGYSVSREKKERFSLILESASTNQTSMYLCASSLGLAGELFFGEGSRLTVL.

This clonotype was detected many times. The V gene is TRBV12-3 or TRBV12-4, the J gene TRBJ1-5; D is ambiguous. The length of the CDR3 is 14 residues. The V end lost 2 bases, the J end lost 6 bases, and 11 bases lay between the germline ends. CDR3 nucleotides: TGTGCCAGCAGTTTACCGGGTTTGGGTCAGCCCCAGCATTTT. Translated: CASSLPGLGQPQHF.